This T cell receptor beta chain was captured in a study of T cell responses to AZD1222 COVID-19 vaccine (dated by TCRdb to the early 2020s). Broadly, across the study: TCR sequencing covered over 230 trial participants: 207 given two doses of AZD1222 and 26 given two doses of MenACWY control vaccine. Trial participants were enrolled by age into subgroups of 18-55, 56-69 and 70-plus years, and 148, 28 and 57 TCR-sequenced participants, respectively, were included in these subgroups. Study-wide conclusions, independent of this receptor: Reportedly, close to half of the unique spike-specific TCRs recognized epitopes lying outside the regions that are mutated in the B.1.351 and B.1.1.7 variants. Most participants were white British and females outnumbered males, and the authors suggested that clonal diversity may have been underestimated. Conclusions about previously exposed vaccinees are limited because only six or seven AZD1222 recipients were SARS-CoV-2 seropositive at baseline. After two AZD1222 doses, both the breadth and the depth of spike-specific TCRs were significantly higher than at day 0 and than in MenACWY recipients. In the small 56-69-year group, the increase in depth fell short of significance, most likely because of low power. Vaccine-associated CD4 TCRs spanned the whole spike protein, with dominant responses in regions 160-218 and 743-854. Because no samples from the day 14 peak response were available, repertoires could be characterized only after the peak T cell response.

The CDR3 regions of human TCRbeta chains were analyzed by immunosequencing. The paper's data handling went like this. Repertoire TCRs were matched against a reference library of SARS-CoV-2-specific TCRs generated with the MIRA antigen-specificity platform. Breadth was defined as the fraction of unique TCRs that were SARS-CoV-2-associated. Depth was defined as the fraction of total T cells that were SARS-CoV-2-associated. Using the MIRA data, each spike-specific TCR was assigned both to the spike region to which the TCR was reactive and to a CD4 or CD8 class. Log10-transformed breadth and depth values were compared by one-way ANOVA with Sidak's multiple comparisons tests. TCRdb holds this immuneACCESS table with in-frame rearrangements only. Some clones are missing; in checked studies, unresolved V genes explain under half, and the rest has no known cause. For V, J and clone size, that table is used; D and trimming come from the DNA. This sample has 100,000 or so clones in its table, and 75% to 90% of those were observed once. Roughly two fifths of the sample comes from the top ten.

There are 15 amino acids in the CDR3, from cysteine to phenylalanine inclusive. Here the CDR3 DNA is all that survives: 45 bases in frame from base 1. For CDR1 and CDR2, the germline V gene (reference sequence) lists LNHDA and SQIVND. V was cut back by 7 bases and J by 0 bases, leaving a gap of 13 bases between them. This specimen's time point label, per the study, means: about 28 days (+/-7) after the second vaccine dose. AZD1222 recipients given second doses at about 4 weeks or at about 12 weeks were pooled, since spike-specific TCR depth and breadth were not found to differ between the two schedules. The vaccinee samples were drawn from two UK trials, COV001 and COV002, one of which was a single-blind randomized controlled phase 2/3 trial testing AZD1222 (ChAdOx1 nCoV-19) in healthy adults. For TCRbeta chain sequencing, PBMC samples were collected from trial participants at day 0 and at day 28 after the second dose.

In the case of this clone: Its antigen has not been determined. No quality values exist for individual bases; no much larger clone is one base distant.

The receptor chain draws on TRBV19 and TRBJ2-1, with a tentative D gene TRBD1 over 5 matching bases. Sequencing used peripheral blood, obtained 28 days after the second AZD1222 dose. This receptor was identified in an adult who received the AZD1222 COVID-19 vaccine. CDR3 region: CASTAGISSYNEQFF. The nucleotide sequence reads TGTGCCAGTACGGCAGGGATAAGCTCCTACAATGAGCAGTTCTTC. Supplemented by the reference TRBV19 and TRBJ2-1 proteins around the CDR3, the complete variable domain is DGGITQSPKYLFRKEGQNVTLSCEQNLNHDAMYWYRQDPGQGLRLIYYSQIVNDFQKGDIAEGYSVSREKKESFPLTVTSAQKNPTAFYLCASTAGISSYNEQFFGPGTRLTVL.